Described below is a single T cell receptor (beta chain) sequence and its context. Sequenced by immunoSEQ multiplex PCR; TCRdb stores in-frame clones only, minus some. The sample shows under 200,000 clones, 65% to 90% of them seen only once. This record comes from a study of blood T cell repertoires in COVID-19. Study background: The United States, Italy and Spain were the sources of the acute and convalescent COVID-19 samples. Sources were T cells, B-cell-depleted T cells, or PBMCs; the material itself was cDNA or gDNA.

Trimming at V came to 4 bases and at J to 5 bases, leaving 11 bases not matched to a gene. Germline CDR1 and CDR2: LGHDT and YNNKEL (reference sequence). The CDR3 spans 16 residues. The source of this sequence is a human donor in a cohort sampled during active COVID-19. The rearrangement joins TRBV3-1 (or the pseudogene TRBV3-2) to TRBJ2-3; 8 nucleotides align to TRBD2. Sample: peripheral blood. The CDR3 DNA reads as TGTGCCAGCAGCCCGCTAGGGGCTAGCGGGCTAGATACGCAGTATTTT. Protein sequence: CASSPLGASGLDTQYF.